The clone carrying this T cell receptor (beta chain) was recorded a few times. CDR3 length: 14 amino acids. The V end lost 5 bases, the J end lost 4 bases, and 14 bases lay between the germline ends. Germline lookup yields CDR1 SGHTA and CDR2 FQGNSA. The sample comes from a study of beta chain features in type 1 diabetes. Study as a whole: The examined sorted cells totaled some 99 million across samples.

Via CD45RO/CCR7/CD25/CD127/CD95/CD27, cells of the CD4+ naive, central memory, regulatory and stem cell-like memory subsets were sorted. Every bit of the isolated RNA underwent reverse transcription, so sequencing read expressed TCRB transcripts. TCRdb's table, derived via immunoSEQ multiplex PCR, lists solely in-frame clones and lacks some. The sample yields 450,000 to 550,000 clones, about 32% seen once. The TCR sequence derives from a man in his late teens or twenties in good health. Sequencing was carried out using naive CD4+ T cells from blood. The V and J genes are TRBV7-2 and TRBJ2-5; no firm D call. The CDR3 reads CASSAHRSAETQYF. The DNA for the CDR3 is TGTGCCAGCAGCGCCCATAGAAGCGCAGAGACCCAGTACTTC. The variable domain in full, with the rest retrieved from reference TRBV7-2 and TRBJ2-5, is GAGVSQSPSNKVTEKGKDVELRCDPISGHTALYWYRQSLGQGLEFLIYFQGNSAPDKSGLPSDRFSAERTGGSVSTLTIQRTQQEDSAVYLCASSAHRSAETQYFGPGTRLLVL.